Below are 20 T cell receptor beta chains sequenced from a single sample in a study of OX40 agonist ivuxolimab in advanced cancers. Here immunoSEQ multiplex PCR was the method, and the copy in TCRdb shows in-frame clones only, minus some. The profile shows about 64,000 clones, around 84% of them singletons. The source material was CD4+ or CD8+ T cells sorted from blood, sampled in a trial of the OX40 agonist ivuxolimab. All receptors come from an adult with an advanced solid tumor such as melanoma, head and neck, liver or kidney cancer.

CDR3 DNA sequence: TGTGCCAGTTCCCCAACCGGGACTAGCACCAACACCGGGGAGCTGTTTTTT. This codes for CASSPTGTSTNTGELFF. The chain has TRBV19 and TRBJ2-2, with 9 bases that match TRBD2. The CDR3 loop spans 17 amino acids. Germline CDR1 reads LNHDA; CDR2 reads SQIVND (reference sequence). V shed 8 bases and J 2 bases; nucleotides not matched to a gene: 12.

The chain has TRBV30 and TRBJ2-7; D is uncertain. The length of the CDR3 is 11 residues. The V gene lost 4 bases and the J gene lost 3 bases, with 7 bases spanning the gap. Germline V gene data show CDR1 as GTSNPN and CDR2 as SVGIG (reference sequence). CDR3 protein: CAWTKNYEQYF. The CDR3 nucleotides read TGTGCCTGGACGAAGAACTACGAGCAGTACTTC.

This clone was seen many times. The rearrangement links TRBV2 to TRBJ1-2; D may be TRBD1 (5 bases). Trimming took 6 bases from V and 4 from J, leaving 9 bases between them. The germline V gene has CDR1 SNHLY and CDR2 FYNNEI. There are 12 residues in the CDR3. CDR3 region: CASSQGTYGYTF. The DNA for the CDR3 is TGTGCCAGCAGCCAGGGAACCTATGGCTACACCTTC.

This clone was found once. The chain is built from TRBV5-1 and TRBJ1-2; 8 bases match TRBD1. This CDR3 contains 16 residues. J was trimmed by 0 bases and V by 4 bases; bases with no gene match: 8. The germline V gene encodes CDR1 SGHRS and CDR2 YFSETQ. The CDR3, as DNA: TGCGCCAGCAGCCCCCACGGACAGGGAGCTAACTATGGCTACACCTTC. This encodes CASSPHGQGANYGYTF.

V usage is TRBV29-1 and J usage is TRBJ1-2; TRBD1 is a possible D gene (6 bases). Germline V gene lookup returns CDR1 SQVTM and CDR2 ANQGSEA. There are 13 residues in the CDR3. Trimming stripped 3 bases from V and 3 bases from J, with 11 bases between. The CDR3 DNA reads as TGCAGCGTTGAGGGGGCTGGGGACTATGGCTACACCTTC. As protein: CSVEGAGDYGYTF. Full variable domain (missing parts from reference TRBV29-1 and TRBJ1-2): SAVISQKPSRDICQRGTSLTIQCQVDSQVTMMFWYRQQPGQSLTLIATANQGSEATYESGFVIDKFPISRPNLTFSTLTVSNMSPEDSSIYLCSVEGAGDYGYTFGSGTRLTVV.

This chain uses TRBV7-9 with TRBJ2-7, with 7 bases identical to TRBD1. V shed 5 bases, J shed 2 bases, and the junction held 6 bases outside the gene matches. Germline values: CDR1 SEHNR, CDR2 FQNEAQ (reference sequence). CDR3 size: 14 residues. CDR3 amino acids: CASSPDRNTYEQYF. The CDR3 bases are TGTGCCAGCAGCCCGGACAGGAATACCTACGAGCAGTACTTC.

CDR3 protein: CASSLEGITGDGVRTDTQYF. CDR3 DNA: TGTGCCAGCAGCTTAGAGGGAATTACAGGGGACGGGGTGAGGACAGATACGCAGTATTTT. The V gene is TRBV7-8, the J gene TRBJ2-3; 7 bases are a match to TRBD1. CDR3 length: 20 residues. Germline CDR1 SGHVS, CDR2 FQNEAQ. With V trimmed by 1 base and J by 3 bases, 19 bases remained unmatched.

The CDR3 coding sequence is TGTGCCAGCTCACCACGGGACAGCAACACCGGGGAGCTGTTTTTT. Translation: CASSPRDSNTGELFF. The genes are TRBV18 and TRBJ2-2; 7 nucleotides match TRBD1. Germline loops: CDR1 KGHSH, CDR2 LQKENI. The J segment lost 2 bases and the V segment lost 1 base, leaving 1 base of the junction unmatched. The CDR3 has 15 amino acids.

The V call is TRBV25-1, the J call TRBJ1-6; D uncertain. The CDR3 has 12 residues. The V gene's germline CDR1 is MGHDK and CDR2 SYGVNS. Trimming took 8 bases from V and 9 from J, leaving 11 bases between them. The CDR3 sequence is CASSLYGSPLHF. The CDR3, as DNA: TGTGCCAGCTCACTATATGGTTCACCCCTCCACTTT.

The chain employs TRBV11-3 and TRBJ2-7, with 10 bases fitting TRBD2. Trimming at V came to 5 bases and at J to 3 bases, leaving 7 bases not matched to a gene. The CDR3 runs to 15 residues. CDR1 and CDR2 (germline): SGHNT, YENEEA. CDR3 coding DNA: TGTGCCAGCAGCCCCGGTGCTAGCGGGAGCTACGAGCAGTACTTC. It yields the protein CASSPGASGSYEQYF.

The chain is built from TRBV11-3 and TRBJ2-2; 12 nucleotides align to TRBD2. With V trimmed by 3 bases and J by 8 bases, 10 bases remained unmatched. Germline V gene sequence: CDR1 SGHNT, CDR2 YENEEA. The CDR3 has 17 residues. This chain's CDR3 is CASSLGLTSGGAGELFF. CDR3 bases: TGTGCCAGCAGCTTGGGGCTGACTAGCGGGGGAGCAGGGGAGCTGTTTTTT. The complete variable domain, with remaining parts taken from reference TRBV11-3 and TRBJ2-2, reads EAGVVQSPRYKIIEKKQPVAFWCNPISGHNTLYWYLQNLGQGPELLIRYENEEAVDDSQLPKDRFSAERLKGVDSTLKIQPAELGDSAVYLCASSLGLTSGGAGELFFGEGSRLTVL.

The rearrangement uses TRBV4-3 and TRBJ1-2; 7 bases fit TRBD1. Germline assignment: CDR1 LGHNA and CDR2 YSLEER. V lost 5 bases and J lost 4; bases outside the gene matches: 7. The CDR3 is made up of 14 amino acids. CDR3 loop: CASSTPGQSYGYTF. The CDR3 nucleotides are TGCGCCAGCAGCACCCCGGGACAGTCCTATGGCTACACCTTC.

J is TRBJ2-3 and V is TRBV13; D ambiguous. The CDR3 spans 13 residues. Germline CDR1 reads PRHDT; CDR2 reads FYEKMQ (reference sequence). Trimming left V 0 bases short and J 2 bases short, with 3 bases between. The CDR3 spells CASSLGPTDTQYF. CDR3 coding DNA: TGTGCCAGCAGCTTAGGCCCCACAGATACGCAGTATTTT.

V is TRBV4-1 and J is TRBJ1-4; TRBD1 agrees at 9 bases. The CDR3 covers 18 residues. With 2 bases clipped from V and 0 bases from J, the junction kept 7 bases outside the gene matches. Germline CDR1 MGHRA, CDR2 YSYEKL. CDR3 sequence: CASSQTGTGSATNEKLFF. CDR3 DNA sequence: TGCGCCAGCAGCCAAACCGGGACAGGGTCGGCAACTAATGAAAAACTGTTTTTT.

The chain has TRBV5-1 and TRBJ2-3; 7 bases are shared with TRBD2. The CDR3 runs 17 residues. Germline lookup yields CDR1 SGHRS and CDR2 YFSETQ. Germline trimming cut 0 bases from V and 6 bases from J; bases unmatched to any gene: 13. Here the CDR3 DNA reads TGCGCCAGCAGCTTGGTTATTGTGGCGGGAGTTAGTGATACGCAGTATTTT. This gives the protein CASSLVIVAGVSDTQYF. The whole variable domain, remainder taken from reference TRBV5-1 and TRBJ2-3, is KAGVTQTPRYLIKTRGQQVTLSCSPISGHRSVSWYQQTPGQGLQFLFEYFSETQRNKGNFPGRFSGRQFSNSRSEMNVSTLELGDSALYLCASSLVIVAGVSDTQYFGPGTRLTVL.

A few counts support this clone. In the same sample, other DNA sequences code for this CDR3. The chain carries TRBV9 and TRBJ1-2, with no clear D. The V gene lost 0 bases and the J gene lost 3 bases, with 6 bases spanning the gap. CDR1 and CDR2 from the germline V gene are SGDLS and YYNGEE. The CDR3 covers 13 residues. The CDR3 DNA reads TGTGCCAGCAGCGTAGGAGGTGACTATGGCTACACCTTC. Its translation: CASSVGGDYGYTF.

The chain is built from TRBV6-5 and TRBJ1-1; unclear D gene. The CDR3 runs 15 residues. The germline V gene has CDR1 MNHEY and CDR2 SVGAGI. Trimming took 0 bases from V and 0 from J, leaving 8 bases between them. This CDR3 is CASSYSREMNTEAFF. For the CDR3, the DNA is TGTGCCAGCAGTTACTCAAGGGAAATGAACACTGAAGCTTTCTTT.

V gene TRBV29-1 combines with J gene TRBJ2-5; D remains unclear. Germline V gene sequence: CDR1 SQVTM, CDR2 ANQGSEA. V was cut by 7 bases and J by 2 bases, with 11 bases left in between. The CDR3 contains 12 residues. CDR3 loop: CSAGDSQETQYF. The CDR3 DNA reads TGCAGCGCCGGAGATAGTCAAGAGACCCAGTACTTC.

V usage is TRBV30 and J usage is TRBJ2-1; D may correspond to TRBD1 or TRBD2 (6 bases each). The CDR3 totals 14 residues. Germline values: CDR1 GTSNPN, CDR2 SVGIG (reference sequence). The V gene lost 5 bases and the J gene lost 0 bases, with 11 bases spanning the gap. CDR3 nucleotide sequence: TGTGCCTGGGTACAGGGAGGCTCCTACAATGAGCAGTTCTTC. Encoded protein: CAWVQGGSYNEQFF.

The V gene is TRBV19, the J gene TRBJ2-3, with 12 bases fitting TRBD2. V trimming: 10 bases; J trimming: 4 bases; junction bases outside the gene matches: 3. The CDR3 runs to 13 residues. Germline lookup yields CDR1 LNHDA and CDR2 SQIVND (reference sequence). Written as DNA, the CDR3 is TGTGCCACTCGACTAGCGGGAGCAGATACGCAGTATTTT. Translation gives CATRLAGADTQYF.